This entry concerns a single T cell receptor beta chain. Antigen: not known. The data originate from a study of OX40 agonist ivuxolimab in advanced cancers. Study at large: Dose-escalation patients were diagnosed with hepatocellular carcinoma, melanoma, renal cell cancer or head and neck cancer. A history of anti-PD-1, anti-PD-L1 or anti-CTLA-4 therapy was acceptable, and approximately 39% had some. Study conclusions and caveats: Compared with others, partial responders at 0.1-3.0 mg/kg displayed clonal expansion among the lowest.

The ends were cut back, 4 bases at V and 2 bases at J, with 16 bases in the middle. The CDR3 is 16 residues long. Germline-derived CDR1 and CDR2 are LGHNA and YSLEER. The table came from immunoSEQ multiplex PCR; TCRdb's copy has only in-frame clones and leaves some out. The sample contains 40,000 to 60,000 clones, around 93% of which appear only once. The source material was CD4+ or CD8+ T cells sorted from blood, sampled in a trial of the OX40 agonist ivuxolimab. The chain recombines TRBV4-3 with TRBJ2-3, with D possibly matching TRBD2 (5 bases). The origin of this receptor is an adult with an advanced solid tumor such as melanoma, head and neck, liver or kidney cancer. The CDR3 is CASSLHATKLTDTQYF. DNA for the CDR3: TGCGCCAGCAGCCTCCATGCGACTAAACTCACAGATACGCAGTATTTT.